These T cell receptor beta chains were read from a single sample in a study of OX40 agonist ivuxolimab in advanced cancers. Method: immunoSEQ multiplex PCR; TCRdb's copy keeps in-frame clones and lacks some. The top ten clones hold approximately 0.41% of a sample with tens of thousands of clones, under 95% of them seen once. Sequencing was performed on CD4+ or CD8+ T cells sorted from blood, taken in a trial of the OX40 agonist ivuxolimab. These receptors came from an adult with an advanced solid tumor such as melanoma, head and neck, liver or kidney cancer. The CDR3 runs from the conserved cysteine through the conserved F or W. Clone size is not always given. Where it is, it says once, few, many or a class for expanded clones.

CDR3: CASSPNALTGTGTGYTF
J: TRBJ1-2
size: .
V: TRBV11-3

CDR3: CASSLSRVNTEAFF
J: TRBJ1-1
size: .
V: TRBV7-2

CDR3: CASSIGLEYNEQFF
J: TRBJ2-1
size: .
V: TRBV19

CDR3: CASSFGRQGNEKLFF
J: TRBJ1-4
size: .
V: TRBV7-2

CDR3: CASSHQGGANEQFF
J: TRBJ2-1
size: once
V: TRBV7-9

CDR3: CATVDRSYEQYF
J: TRBJ2-7
size: once
V: TRBV28

CDR3: CASSLSPAGGGNEQYF
J: TRBJ2-7
size: once
V: TRBV7-2

CDR3: CASSLGTGNTIYF
J: TRBJ1-3
size: .
V: TRBV7-9

CDR3: CASSETGHSTAEAFF
J: TRBJ1-1
size: .
V: TRBV10-1

CDR3: CASSARQGYQPQHF
J: TRBJ1-5
size: .
V: TRBV2

CDR3: CASSEIAGVKDEQYF
J: TRBJ2-7
size: .
V: TRBV6-1

CDR3: CASSRDRTGERETQYF
J: TRBJ2-5
size: once
V: TRBV5-6

CDR3: CASSLSATGADEQYF
J: TRBJ2-7
size: .
V: TRBV27

CDR3: CASSSTSGTGANYGYTF
J: TRBJ1-2
size: .
V: TRBV5-1

CDR3: CAWAGGSDTQYF
J: TRBJ2-3
size: .
V: TRBV30

CDR3: CASSLGRLTREAFF
J: TRBJ1-1
size: .
V: TRBV7-8